This T cell receptor beta chain came from a study of blood T cell repertoires in COVID-19. Study background: Acute and convalescent COVID-19 samples came from the United States, Italy and Spain. From T cells, B-cell-depleted T cells, or PBMCs came the material, which was cDNA or gDNA.

Participants reported their clinical history, and cohort assignment relied on those reports. Original processing notes: Using reference gene primer amplification, nucleated cell counts were estimated. Produced via immunoSEQ multiplex PCR; TCRdb's table is partial and in-frame only. The V and J calls and clone size are taken from that table; D and trimming were inferred from the DNA. This sample has approximately 310,000 clones, with 70% to 90% found just once. Trimming shortened V by 6 bases and J by 9 bases, and 9 bases separated the two germline ends. In germline, CDR1 is SNHLY, CDR2 FYNNEI. The CDR3 runs 12 residues.

The chain is built from TRBV2 and TRBJ1-6; D is undetermined. The TCR comes from a young man who had recovered from COVID-19. The sample consisted of PBMCs or T cells enriched from blood (not recorded which). CDR3 in DNA: TGTGCCAGCAGGCTTGAGGGTTCACCCCTCCACTTT. Translating it yields CASRLEGSPLHF. The full variable domain, in which reference TRBV2 and TRBJ1-6 provide the parts outside the CDR3, is EPEVTQTPSHQVTQMGQEVILRCVPISNHLYFYWYRQILGQKVEFLVSFYNNEISEKSEIFDDQFSVERPDGSNFTLKIRSTKLEDSAMYFCASRLEGSPLHFGNGTRLTVT.